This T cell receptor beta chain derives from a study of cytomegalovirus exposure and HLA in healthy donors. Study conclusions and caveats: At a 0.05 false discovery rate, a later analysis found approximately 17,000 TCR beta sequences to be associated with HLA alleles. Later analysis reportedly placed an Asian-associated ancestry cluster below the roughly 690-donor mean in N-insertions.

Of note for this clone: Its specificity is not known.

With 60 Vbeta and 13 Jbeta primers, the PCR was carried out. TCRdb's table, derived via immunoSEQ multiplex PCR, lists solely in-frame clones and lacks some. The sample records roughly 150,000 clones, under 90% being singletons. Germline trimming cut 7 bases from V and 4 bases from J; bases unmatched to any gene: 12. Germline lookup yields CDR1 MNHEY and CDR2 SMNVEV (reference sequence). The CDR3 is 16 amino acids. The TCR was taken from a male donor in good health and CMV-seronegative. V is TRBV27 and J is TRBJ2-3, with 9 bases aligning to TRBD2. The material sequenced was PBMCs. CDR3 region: CASTGLAGAVADTQYF. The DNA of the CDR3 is TGTGCCAGCACCGGATTAGCGGGAGCGGTCGCAGATACGCAGTATTTT.